The 27 T cell receptor beta chains listed next were all sequenced from one sample in a study of T cells in Graves' hyperthyroidism and ophthalmopathy. Amplified regions were TCR beta CDR3 sequences from RNA transcripts. First-round RT-PCR of the TCR CDR3 relied on the HTBI primer set. MiXCR, applied by TCRdb to the multiplex PCR reads, yields one record per CDR3 protein. Counted here are 450,000 to 600,000 distinct CDR3 sequences, 15% to 20% occurring once; the ten biggest clones make up around 50%. Sequenced sample: blood. These receptors were collected from a man in his forties with Graves' ophthalmopathy.

The chain couples TRBV28 to TRBJ1-6; 7 nucleotides line up with TRBD1. The germline gives CDR1 MDHEN, CDR2 SYDVKM. The CDR3 is 14 amino acids. V was clipped by 5 bases and J by 8 bases; unmatched bases: 6. CDR3: CASSTTGWDSPLHF. The CDR3 bases are TGTGCCAGCAGTACGACAGGGTGGGATTCACCCCTCCACTTT.

The chain joins TRBV7-3 to TRBJ2-2; D tentatively reads TRBD1 or TRBD2 (6 bases each). V lost 0 bases and J 6 bases, leaving 14 bases between the germline ends. Per germline, CDR1 SGHTA and CDR2 FQGTGA. The CDR3 length is 16 residues. In DNA, the CDR3 is TGTGCCAGCAGCTTAACGAAACAGGGAGGCGCCGGGGAGCTGTTTTTT. Protein product: CASSLTKQGGAGELFF.

This clonotype has a count of ten or more. J is TRBJ1-2 and V is TRBV27; D unresolved. V gave up 3 bases and J gave up 8 bases, with 22 bases separating them. There are 16 residues in the CDR3. Per germline, CDR1 MNHEY and CDR2 SMNVEV (reference sequence). Here the CDR3 DNA reads TGTGCCAGCAGTTTTGTGGGCCGAAACCCCGAGTCAGGCTACACCTTC. Translation gives CASSFVGRNPESGYTF.

J is TRBJ2-5 and V is TRBV5-1, with D perhaps TRBD1 (5 bases). Trimming left V 0 bases short and J 2 bases short, with 8 bases between. CDR3 length: 14 residues. CDR1 and CDR2 from the germline V gene are SGHRS and YFSETQ. CDR3 amino acids: CASSLGSGQETQYF. CDR3 DNA: TGCGCCAGCAGCTTGGGGTCAGGGCAAGAGACCCAGTACTTC. Full variable domain (remainder filled in from reference TRBV5-1 and TRBJ2-5): KAGVTQTPRYLIKTRGQQVTLSCSPISGHRSVSWYQQTPGQGLQFLFEYFSETQRNKGNFPGRFSGRQFSNSRSEMNVSTLELGDSALYLCASSLGSGQETQYFGPGTRLLVL.

This clonotype has a count of ten or more. This chain connects TRBV7-2 to TRBJ1-1, with TRBD1 matching 7 bases. Germline V gene data show CDR1 as SGHTA and CDR2 as FQGNSA. CDR3 length: 14 amino acids. The V and J ends lost 3 bases and 1 base, in that order; junction bases with no gene match: 2. The DNA for the CDR3 is TGTGCCAGCAGCTTGTGGACAGGGAACACTGAAGCTTTCTTT. This codes for CASSLWTGNTEAFF.

This clonotype turned up a few times. The CDR3 DNA reads TGTGCCAGCAGCCAAGATTTAAGGACAGAGGAGTACTTC. Its translation is CASSQDLRTEEYF. The rearrangement links TRBV3-1 to TRBJ2-7; possibly TRBD1 for D (6 bases). CDR3 length equals 13 residues. V was clipped by 0 bases and J by 11 bases, with 14 bases between them. CDR1 and CDR2 from the germline V gene are LGHDT and YNNKEL (reference sequence).

This clonotype was found a few times. The genes are TRBV6-1 and TRBJ2-1; D is uncertain. The V end was cut by 6 bases, the J end by 5 bases, with 20 bases between. CDR3 length equals 16 residues. Per the germline V gene, CDR1 is MNHNS and CDR2 is SASEGT. This CDR3 reads CASRPPRHDPHNEQFF. CDR3 coding DNA: TGTGCCAGCAGACCCCCCCGACATGACCCCCACAATGAGCAGTTCTTC.

The chain is built from TRBV20-1 and TRBJ1-5, with D tentatively TRBD1 (6 bases). The V and J ends lost 6 bases and 3 bases respectively, with 18 bases between them. The germline CDR1 and CDR2 sequences are DFQATT and SNEGSKA (reference sequence). The CDR3 runs 15 residues. CDR3 sequence: CSALRGGSINQPQHF. In DNA form, the CDR3 reads TGCAGTGCCCTTCGGGGGGGCTCGATCAATCAGCCCCAGCATTTT.

Points on this clonotype: A much larger clone sits a single nucleotide away, making a read error possible. This rearrangement joins TRBV2 to TRBJ1-1; tentatively, D is TRBD1 (5 bases). Trimming removed 11 bases at V and 5 bases at J, with 18 bases between. This CDR3 has 13 residues. Per the germline V gene, CDR1 is SNHLY and CDR2 is FYNNEI. The DNA for the CDR3 is TGTGCCGGCGGGGGGGAGGGTTGGACTGAAGCTTTCTTT. This codes for CAGGGEGWTEAFF.

This clonotype turned up a few times. This sequence joins TRBV4-2 and TRBJ2-7; D perhaps matches TRBD2 (6 bases). The CDR3 runs to 15 residues. The germline V gene has CDR1 LGHNA and CDR2 YNFKEQ. The V and J ends lost 4 bases and 2 bases respectively, with 15 bases between them. CDR3: CASSLAGTPTYEQYF. In DNA form, the CDR3 reads TGTGCCAGCAGCCTTGCCGGGACTCCTACCTACGAGCAGTACTTC.

This clonotype was detected ten times or more. V usage is TRBV7-2 and J usage is TRBJ2-7; D not certain. Germline CDR1 is SGHTA and CDR2 is FQGNSA. CDR3 length: 13 residues. Trimming removed 0 bases at V and 7 bases at J, with 10 bases between. The chain's CDR3 is CASSLAMKTEQYF. In nucleotides, the CDR3 is TGTGCCAGCAGCTTAGCTATGAAGACTGAGCAGTACTTC.

The V gene is TRBV6-2 or TRBV6-3, the J gene TRBJ1-4, with a weak D call TRBD1 (5 bases). The CDR3 sequence is 15 residues long. Between the trimmed V and J ends, which lost 0 bases and 2 bases, there was a span of 7 bases. CDR1 is MNHEY and CDR2 is SVGEGT in the germline V gene. The CDR3 region has the DNA TGTGCCAGCAGTTACTCGACAGTGACTAATGAAAAACTGTTTTTT. This codes for CASSYSTVTNEKLFF.

The rearrangement uses TRBV27 and TRBJ2-7; D is possibly TRBD2 (7 bases). This CDR3 is built from 14 residues. CDR1 MNHEY and CDR2 SMNVEV come from the germline V gene (reference sequence). The V end lost 5 bases, the J end lost 4 bases, and 15 bases lay between the germline ends. The DNA for the CDR3 is TGTGCCAGCAGTCACCGTAGGGGGGGGTACGAGCAGTACTTC. Translated: CASSHRRGGYEQYF.

This clonotype turned up a few times. It is likely a read error, because the conserved phenylalanine at the end of the CDR3 is missing. The rearrangement uses TRBV30 and TRBJ1-2; a weak D match, TRBD1 (6 bases). The CDR3 totals 15 residues. V shed 0 bases and J shed 5 bases, with 16 bases lying between them. Germline V CDR1 and CDR2: GTSNPN, SVGIG (reference sequence). The CDR3 spells CAWSVGTSIFYGYTS. CDR3 DNA sequence: TGTGCCTGGAGTGTAGGGACATCGATTTTTTATGGCTACACCTCC.

This clonotype was recorded many times. The J gene is TRBJ2-3, the V gene TRBV28; weak D call: TRBD2 (6 bases). Germline V CDR1 and CDR2: MDHEN, SYDVKM. The V end lost 3 bases, the J end lost 4 bases, and 14 bases lay between the germline ends. The CDR3 has 15 residues. CDR3 nucleotide sequence: TGTGCCAGCAGTTTTCTGGACTACAGAGCAGATACGCAGTATTTT. It yields the protein CASSFLDYRADTQYF.

The chain joins TRBV28 to TRBJ2-7; 7 positions match TRBD2. The length of the CDR3 is 12 residues. The V gene end was trimmed by 8 bases and the J gene end by 9 bases; junction bases not matched to a gene: 10. Germline CDR1 MDHEN, CDR2 SYDVKM. The CDR3 protein is CASLSPGGGQYF. As DNA, the CDR3 is TGTGCCAGCCTATCCCCGGGGGGTGGGCAGTACTTC. Using reference TRBV28 and TRBJ2-7 for the parts outside the CDR3, the full variable domain is DVKVTQSSRYLVKRTGEKVFLECVQDMDHENMFWYRQDPGLGLRLIYFSYDVKMKEKGDIPEGYSVSREKKERFSLILESASTNQTSMYLCASLSPGGGQYFGPGTRLTVT.

This clonotype turned up a few times. The J gene is TRBJ1-6, the V gene TRBV12-3 or TRBV12-4; TRBD1 matches 10 bases. J lost 14 bases, V lost 4 bases, and 11 bases had no gene match. The CDR3 loop spans 15 amino acids. CDR3 protein: CASSSRDRGPLALHF. The CDR3 bases are TGTGCCAGCAGTTCCCGGGACAGGGGTCCCTTGGCCCTCCACTTT.

This clonotype was picked up a small number of times. This rearrangement joins TRBV7-3 to TRBJ2-2; D gene uncertain. Germline CDR1 SGHTA, CDR2 FQGTGA. V dropped 1 base and J dropped 3 bases, with 12 bases sitting between them. The length of the CDR3 is 16 residues. The CDR3 DNA reads as TGTGCCAGCAGCTTAAACTCCGGGTCACACACCGGGGAGCTGTTTTTT. Residues: CASSLNSGSHTGELFF.

This clonotype came up a few times. The CDR3 region has the DNA TGTGCCAGTAGTATCGGGCTAGCGGGAGGAAATGAGCAGTTCTTC. Translating it yields CASSIGLAGGNEQFF. The chain carries TRBV19 and TRBJ2-1; 11 bases fit TRBD2. Germline-derived CDR1 and CDR2 are LNHDA and SQIVND (reference sequence). CDR3 length equals 15 residues. V shed 3 bases and J 7 bases; nucleotides not matched to a gene: 5.

The chain couples TRBV28 to TRBJ1-1; D gene unclear. Germline V gene data show CDR1 as MDHEN and CDR2 as SYDVKM. V shed 5 bases and J shed 6 bases, with 10 bases lying between them. CDR3 length equals 12 residues. CDR3 amino acids: CASSPPVAEAFF. In DNA, the CDR3 is TGTGCCAGCAGTCCCCCAGTAGCTGAAGCTTTCTTT.

This clonotype turned up a few times. This sequence joins TRBV9 and TRBJ1-2, with a tentative D call TRBD1 (5 bases). Between the trimmed V and J ends, which lost 1 base and 1 base, there was a span of 14 bases. CDR1 SGDLS and CDR2 YYNGEE come from the germline V gene. This CDR3 comprises 16 residues. CDR3 amino acids: CASSVKGGVGNYGYTF. Here the CDR3 DNA reads TGTGCCAGCAGCGTAAAAGGAGGGGTCGGTAACTATGGCTACACCTTC.

This clonotype was seen many times. The genes are TRBV11-2 and TRBJ2-7; perhaps D is TRBD1 or TRBD2 (5 bases each). Deletions cut 1 base from V and 7 bases from J, with 11 bases between. The CDR3 extends over 13 amino acids. Germline CDR1 SGHAT, CDR2 FQNNGV. CDR3 sequence: CASSLGAGSEQYF. The CDR3, as DNA: TGTGCCAGCAGCTTAGGGGCAGGGAGTGAGCAGTACTTC. The variable domain in full, completed from reference TRBV11-2 and TRBJ2-7, reads EAGVAQSPRYKIIEKRQSVAFWCNPISGHATLYWYQQILGQGPKLLIQFQNNGVVDDSQLPKDRFSAERLKGVDSTLKIQPAKLEDSAVYLCASSLGAGSEQYFGPGTRLTVT.

This clonotype was seen only a few times. This sequence joins TRBV3-1 and TRBJ2-7; 12 bases are a match to TRBD2. The CDR3 is 18 amino acids. The germline gives CDR1 LGHDT, CDR2 YNNKEL (reference sequence). The V gene end was trimmed by 4 bases and the J gene end by 5 bases; junction bases not matched to a gene: 15. CDR3: CASSLLGTSGSWPDEQYF. CDR3 DNA sequence: TGTGCCAGCAGCCTCCTGGGGACTAGCGGGTCTTGGCCCGACGAGCAGTACTTC.

This chain uses TRBV15 with TRBJ2-5; D not certain. Germline CDR1 and CDR2: LNHNV and YYDKDF (reference sequence). V lost 5 bases to trimming and J lost 0 bases, with 1 base between them. The CDR3 length is 11 residues. This CDR3 is CATSYQETQYF. The CDR3 DNA is TGTGCCACCAGCTACCAAGAGACCCAGTACTTC.

The gene calls are TRBV5-5 and TRBJ2-1, with 8 bases identical to TRBD2. V was clipped by 5 bases and J by 2 bases; unmatched bases: 6. This CDR3 region has 15 residues. Per germline, CDR1 SGHKS and CDR2 YYEKEE (reference sequence). CDR3 amino acids: CASSEGAGAYNEQFF. CDR3 sequence (DNA): TGTGCCAGCAGTGAAGGAGCGGGAGCCTACAATGAGCAGTTCTTC.

This clonotype was picked up a small number of times. The chain employs TRBV4-2 and TRBJ1-3; tentatively, D is TRBD1 (5 bases). The CDR3 covers 18 residues. The V and J ends lost 5 bases and 0 bases respectively, with 20 bases between them. Germline CDR1 and CDR2: LGHNA and YNFKEQ. CDR3 sequence: CASSSGRKLGISGNTIYF. The CDR3 DNA is TGTGCCAGCAGCTCGGGACGGAAACTAGGAATCTCTGGAAACACCATATATTTT.

This clonotype came up a few times. The chain is built from TRBV5-1 and TRBJ2-7; TRBD2 agrees at 11 bases. Trimming removed 0 bases from V and 2 bases from J; junction bases left unmatched: 13. The CDR3 covers 19 residues. Germline assignment: CDR1 SGHRS and CDR2 YFSETQ. Here the CDR3 reads CASSLAGGHSGREAYEQYF. CDR3 nucleotide sequence: TGCGCCAGCAGCTTGGCCGGTGGCCATAGCGGGAGGGAAGCCTACGAGCAGTACTTC.